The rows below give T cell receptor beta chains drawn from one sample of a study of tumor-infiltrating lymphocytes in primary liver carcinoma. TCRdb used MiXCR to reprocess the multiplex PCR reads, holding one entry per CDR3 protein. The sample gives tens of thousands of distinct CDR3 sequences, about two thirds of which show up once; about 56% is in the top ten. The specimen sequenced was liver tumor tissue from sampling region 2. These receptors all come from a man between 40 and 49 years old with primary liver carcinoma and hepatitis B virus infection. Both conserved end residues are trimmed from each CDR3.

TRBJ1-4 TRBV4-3 VSSQGQNEKLL
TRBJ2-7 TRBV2 AGSENRAVCYEQY
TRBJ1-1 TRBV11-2 VSGTLGQGGEAF
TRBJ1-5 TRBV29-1 SVATGSKSQPQH
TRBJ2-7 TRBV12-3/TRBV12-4 ATSMGTGGSYEQY
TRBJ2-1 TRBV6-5 ASSSGAAYNEQF
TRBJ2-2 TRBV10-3 AIAAPNIGELF
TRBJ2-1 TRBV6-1 ASSESSGCYNEQF
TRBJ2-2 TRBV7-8 ASSTRVRERLRSGELL
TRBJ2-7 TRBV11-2 ASSLEVLSYEQY
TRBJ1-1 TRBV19 ASSMGPGIMNTEAF
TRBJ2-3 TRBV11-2 TSSLNPGETSTDTQY
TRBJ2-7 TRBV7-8 ANSLGLVEEQY
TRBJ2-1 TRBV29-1 SVVGTGTYDEPF
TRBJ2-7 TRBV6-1 ANRASVVGSSYGQY
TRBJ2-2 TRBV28 ASSASGRGTGELF
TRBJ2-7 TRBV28 ANSFLQGAYEQY
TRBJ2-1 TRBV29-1 SVVGPSGASYNEQL
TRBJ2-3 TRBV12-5 ASADQLGVHTHY
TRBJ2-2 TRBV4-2 ASSLTRGTTGELS
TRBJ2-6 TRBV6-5 ASSYSRGGPSGANVLT
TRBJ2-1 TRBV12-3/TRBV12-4 ANSFPSLAGGEGNEQF
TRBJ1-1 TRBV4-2 VNSQEYGQGFWTEAF
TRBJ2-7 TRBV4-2 VSSEDRPVSTEQY
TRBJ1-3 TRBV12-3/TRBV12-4 ASSFGSQLSTIY
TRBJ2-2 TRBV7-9 TSSLVLQGWTGEMF
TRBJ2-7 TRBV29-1 SGGDSDLHEQY
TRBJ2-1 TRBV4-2 ASSQHLGTSNDEQF
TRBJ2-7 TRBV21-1 ASSKALPLEKDRESCMESYEQY
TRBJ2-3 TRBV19 VSSPHDARNTQY
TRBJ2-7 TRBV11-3 ASSLGAGTYEQY
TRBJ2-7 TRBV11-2 ASSSNRNSHEQY
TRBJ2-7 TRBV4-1 ASIQDKALAMAHY
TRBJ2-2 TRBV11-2 ASSSAGSNTEEPF
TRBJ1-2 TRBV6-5 VSGGYT
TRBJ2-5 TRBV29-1 NVRASGSWAETQY
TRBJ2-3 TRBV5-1 ASITGLAGFSTDTQY
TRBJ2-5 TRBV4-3 ASSLGGTSGGETQY
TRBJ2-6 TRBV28 AVGGLTGANILT
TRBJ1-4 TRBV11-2 ASCKTPGGSNQKLV
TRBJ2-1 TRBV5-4 ASSPAGSYNEQF
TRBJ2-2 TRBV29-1 SVEWVGRSNTGELF
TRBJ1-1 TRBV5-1 ASSFGQGTEVF
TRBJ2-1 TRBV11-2 ASSLLERANNEQF
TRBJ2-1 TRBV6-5 ASSPPAGGYNEQF
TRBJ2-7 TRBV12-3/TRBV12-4 ASSIGLAGYEQY
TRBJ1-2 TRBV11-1 ASSLSQDNGYGYT
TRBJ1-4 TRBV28 ASSPQGKLVTNEKLF
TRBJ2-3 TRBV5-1 ANSLEADTQY
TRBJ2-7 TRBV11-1 ASTGSSYEQY
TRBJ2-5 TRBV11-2 ASSQIPGGGIETQY
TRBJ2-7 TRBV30 AWGVRDHEQY
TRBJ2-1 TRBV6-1 AGSEEAEGYSEQL
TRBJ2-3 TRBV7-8 ASTPRGAQNTDTQY
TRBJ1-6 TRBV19 ASNEKGSSYISPLH
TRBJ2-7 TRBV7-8 ASSVIAGSRGEQY
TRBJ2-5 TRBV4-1 ASSRQGLAGLSETQY